The T cell receptor (beta chain) under discussion was sequenced for a study of kidney transplant recipient with SARS-CoV-2 infection. This clonotype showed up many times. Germline lookup yields CDR1 SGHRS and CDR2 YFSETQ. The CDR3 covers 17 residues. V lost 4 bases, J lost 9 bases, and 15 bases stayed unmatched. MiXCR, applied by TCRdb to the reads, yields one record per CDR3 protein. The top ten clones hold almost 7.5% of a sample with under 300,000 distinct CDR3 sequences, around 28% of them seen once. The sample here was a blood sample, taken at baseline and between days 110 and 120 from a kidney transplant recipient. The chain uses TRBV5-1 and TRBJ1-6, with 8 positions matching TRBD1. This TCR was sampled from a male patient younger than 45 who had COVID-19 and was a kidney transplant recipient. Some T cells may originate from the graft donor. The CDR3 DNA is TGCGCCAGCAGCCCCGGACAGGGAGGTTTCCCCATTTCACCCCTCCACTTT. It specifies CASSPGQGGFPISPLHF. Complete variable domain (other parts from reference TRBV5-1 and TRBJ1-6): KAGVTQTPRYLIKTRGQQVTLSCSPISGHRSVSWYQQTPGQGLQFLFEYFSETQRNKGNFPGRFSGRQFSNSRSEMNVSTLELGDSALYLCASSPGQGGFPISPLHFGNGTRLTVT.